The TCR beta chain under discussion was sequenced for a study of Graves' ophthalmopathy and Graves' hyperthyroidism. Overall study: No treatment had been given when peripheral blood was collected at initial diagnosis.

The CDR3 sequence is 14 residues long. Germline V CDR1 and CDR2: DFQATT, SNEGSKA (reference sequence). Trimming left V 3 bases short and J 0 bases short, with 11 bases between. Amplification of TCR beta CDR3 regions used RNA transcripts. Second-round multiplex PCR came after first-round RT-PCR with HTBI primers. MiXCR, run by TCRdb on the multiplex PCR reads, gives a single entry per CDR3 protein. Of approximately 160,000 distinct CDR3 sequences in the sample, roughly 36% were seen once. Ophthalmopathy donors were characterized by moderate-to-severe activity, CAS of at least 3, NOSPECS of at least 4, and duration under 3 months. PBMCs were isolated by Ficoll-Paque density gradient centrifugation, using about 10 ml of fresh peripheral blood as the starting material.

This receptor was obtained from a man between 25 and 39 years old with Graves' ophthalmopathy. V gene TRBV20-1 combines with J gene TRBJ1-1; D unclear. The source material was peripheral blood. As DNA, the CDR3 is TGCAGTGCTAGGAAGCTGCAGTTGAACACTGAAGCTTTCTTT. Translation: CSARKLQLNTEAFF.